This TCR beta chain stems from a study of control samples from healthy donors and cancer patients. Trimming left V 4 bases short and J 1 base short, with 16 bases between. CDR1 and CDR2 (germline): GTSNPN, SVGIG (reference sequence). The CDR3 extends over 15 amino acids. This table comes from immunoSEQ multiplex PCR, and its TCRdb copy is limited to in-frame clones, with some not included. Of 150,000 to 200,000 clones in the sample, almost 90% were seen once. This clone came up a few times. J is TRBJ1-2 and V is TRBV30, with D perhaps TRBD1 (6 bases). The origin of this receptor is a woman in her 30s in good health. The sequenced material came from blood. The CDR3 DNA follows: TGTGCCTGGAAAGTCTCGTCAGGGGTTAACTATGGCTACACCTTC. It encodes CAWKVSSGVNYGYTF.